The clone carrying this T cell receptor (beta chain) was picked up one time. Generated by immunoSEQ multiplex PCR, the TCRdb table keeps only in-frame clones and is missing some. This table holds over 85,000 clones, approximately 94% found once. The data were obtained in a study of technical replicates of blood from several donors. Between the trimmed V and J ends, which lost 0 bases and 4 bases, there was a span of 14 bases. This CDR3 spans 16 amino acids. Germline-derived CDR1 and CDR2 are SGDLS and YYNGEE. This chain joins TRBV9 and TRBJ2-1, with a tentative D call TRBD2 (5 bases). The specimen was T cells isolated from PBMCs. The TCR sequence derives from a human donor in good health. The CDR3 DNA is TGTGCCAGCAGCGTAGCTATAAGCGGACCTTACAATGAGCAGTTCTTC. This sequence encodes CASSVAISGPYNEQFF.